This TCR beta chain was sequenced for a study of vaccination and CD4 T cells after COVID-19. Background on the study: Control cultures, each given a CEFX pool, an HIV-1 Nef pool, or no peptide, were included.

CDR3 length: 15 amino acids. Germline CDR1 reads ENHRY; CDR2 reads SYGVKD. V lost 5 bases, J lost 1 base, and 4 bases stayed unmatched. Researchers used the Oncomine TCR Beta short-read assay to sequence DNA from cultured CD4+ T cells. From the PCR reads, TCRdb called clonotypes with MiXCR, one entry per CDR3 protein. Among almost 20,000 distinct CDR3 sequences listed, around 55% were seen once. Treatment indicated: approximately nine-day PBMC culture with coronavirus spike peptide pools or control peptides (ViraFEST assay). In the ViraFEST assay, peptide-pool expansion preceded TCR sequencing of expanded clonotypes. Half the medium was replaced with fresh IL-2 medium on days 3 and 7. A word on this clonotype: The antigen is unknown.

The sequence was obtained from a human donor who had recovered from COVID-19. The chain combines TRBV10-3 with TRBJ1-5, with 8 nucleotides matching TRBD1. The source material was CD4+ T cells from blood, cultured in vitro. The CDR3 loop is CAISSTGESNQPQHF. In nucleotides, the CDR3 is TGTGCCATCAGTTCGACAGGGGAAAGCAATCAGCCCCAGCATTTT.